The 30 T cell receptor beta chains reported below all come from one sample, sequenced in a study of T cell responses to AZD1222 COVID-19 vaccine. Produced via immunoSEQ multiplex PCR; TCRdb's table is partial and in-frame only. The top ten hold about two fifths of the sample, which has tens of thousands of clones, about nine tenths seen once. The sequencing used peripheral blood, collected 28 days after the second AZD1222 dose. These receptors were collected from an adult who received the AZD1222 COVID-19 vaccine.

The chain employs TRBV7-2 and TRBJ1-3, with 10 bases identical to TRBD1. Per germline, CDR1 SGHTA and CDR2 FQGNSA. CDR3 length: 15 residues. Germline trimming cut 5 bases from V and 2 bases from J; bases unmatched to any gene: 3. The CDR3: CASSTGTGAGNTIYF. The CDR3 DNA reads as TGTGCCAGCAGCACCGGGACAGGGGCTGGAAACACCATATATTTT.

This rearrangement joins TRBV5-4 to TRBJ1-1; no reliable D call. Trimming removed 4 bases from V and 2 bases from J, with 15 bases in between. This CDR3 comprises 15 residues. Per the germline V gene, CDR1 is SGHNT and CDR2 is YYREEE (reference sequence). Written as DNA, the CDR3 is TGTGCCAGCAGCCCGAACAGTAGGGCCAACACTGAAGCTTTCTTT. This translates into CASSPNSRANTEAFF.

This clone was seen a single time. The chain carries TRBV5-4 and TRBJ2-7; 12 bases are shared with TRBD2. Germline trimming cut 0 bases from V and 0 bases from J; bases unmatched to any gene: 4. Per the germline V gene, CDR1 is SGHNT and CDR2 is YYREEE (reference sequence). CDR3 length equals 17 residues. The DNA for the CDR3 is TGTGCCAGCAGCTTGGGACTAGCGGGGGCCGTCTCCTACGAGCAGTACTTC. Protein sequence: CASSLGLAGAVSYEQYF.

V and J are TRBV6-1 and TRBJ2-1; D remains ambiguous. Germline CDR1 and CDR2: MNHNS and SASEGT. This CDR3 has 17 amino acids. Trimming shortened V by 0 bases and J by 3 bases, and 15 bases separated the two germline ends. The chain's CDR3 is CASSEAKGRINYNEQFF. The CDR3 nucleotides read TGTGCCAGCAGTGAAGCAAAGGGCAGAATTAACTACAATGAGCAGTTCTTC.

V gene TRBV5-1 combines with J gene TRBJ2-1, with 7 bases that match TRBD2. The germline V gene has CDR1 SGHRS and CDR2 YFSETQ. CDR3 length: 15 residues. V was pared by 4 bases and J by 3 bases, with 7 bases of the junction left unmatched. CDR3 nucleotide sequence: TGCGCCAGCAGCCCAGGACTAGACAACTACAATGAGCAGTTCTTC. It translates to CASSPGLDNYNEQFF.

The CDR3 nucleotides are TGTGCCAGCAGCTTAGAGTGGGGGGGTTGGGACACTGAAGCTTTCTTT. It is translated as CASSLEWGGWDTEAFF. The chain couples TRBV7-2 to TRBJ1-1; D perhaps matches TRBD1 (5 bases). The V gene lost 1 base and the J gene lost 3 bases, with 15 bases spanning the gap. The germline gives CDR1 SGHTA, CDR2 FQGNSA. The CDR3 totals 16 residues.

The V and J genes are TRBV12-3 or TRBV12-4 and TRBJ1-2, with D uncertain. V was shortened by 6 bases and J by 4 bases, with 12 bases between the two germline ends. The CDR3 contains 13 residues. DNA of the CDR3: TGTGCCAGCAGCAAACAGCTTTCCTATGGCTACACCTTC. It is translated as CASSKQLSYGYTF.

This sequence joins TRBV6-2 or TRBV6-3 and TRBJ2-2, with D perhaps matching TRBD1 (5 bases). The CDR3 is 14 amino acids. Germline lookup yields CDR1 MNHEY and CDR2 SVGEGT. V gave up 3 bases and J gave up 5 bases, with 10 bases separating them. The CDR3 protein is CASSYRQGTGELFF. DNA for the CDR3: TGTGCCAGCAGTTATCGGCAGGGAACCGGGGAGCTGTTTTTT.

V and J are TRBV29-1 and TRBJ1-6; 10 bases agree with TRBD1. In germline, CDR1 is SQVTM, CDR2 ANQGSEA. The CDR3 runs to 14 residues. The V segment lost 4 bases and the J segment 8 bases; nucleotides outside the gene matches: 5. CDR3 coding DNA: TGCAGCGTTGTTTATGGGACAGGGGATTCACCCCTCCACTTT. It is translated as CSVVYGTGDSPLHF.

This clone was detected only a few times. This chain joins TRBV11-2 and TRBJ2-7; no firm D call. The CDR3 loop spans 13 amino acids. Trimming shortened V by 7 bases and J by 5 bases, and 15 bases separated the two germline ends. The germline V gene has CDR1 SGHAT and CDR2 FQNNGV. CDR3 in DNA: TGTGCCAGCATGCCTATCATCGCCCACGAGCAGTACTTC. It specifies CASMPIIAHEQYF.

V is TRBV6-5 and J is TRBJ1-6; D is unclear. From germline, CDR1 is MNHEY and CDR2 SVGAGI. The CDR3 extends over 14 amino acids. Trimming left V 4 bases short and J 7 bases short, with 11 bases between. CDR3 in amino acids: CASSLGSGNSPLHF. The CDR3 region has the DNA TGTGCCAGCAGTTTGGGTAGTGGGAATTCACCCCTCCACTTT.

The chain joins TRBV2 to TRBJ1-2; 8 bases fit TRBD1. The CDR3 loop spans 14 amino acids. J was trimmed by 8 bases and V by 4 bases; bases with no gene match: 9. The germline V gene has CDR1 SNHLY and CDR2 FYNNEI. The CDR3 protein is CASSGTGTLWGYTF. Here the CDR3 DNA reads TGTGCCAGCAGTGGGACAGGGACTTTGTGGGGCTACACCTTC.

A few counts support this clone. V gene TRBV6-5 combines with J gene TRBJ1-5, with 7 bases lining up with TRBD1. The CDR3 contains 14 residues. CDR1 is MNHEY and CDR2 is SVGAGI in the germline V gene. V shed 6 bases, J shed 4 bases, and the junction held 6 bases outside the gene matches. For the CDR3, the DNA is TGTGCCAGCAGCCCCGACAGGGTAAATCAGCCCCAGCATTTT. Amino acid sequence: CASSPDRVNQPQHF.

The J gene is TRBJ1-5, the V gene TRBV7-2, with D unresolved. V was shortened by 9 bases and J by 2 bases, with 17 bases between the two germline ends. CDR3 length: 15 residues. Germline-derived CDR1 and CDR2 are SGHTA and FQGNSA. CDR3 sequence (DNA): TGTGCCAGTACGCTCGCCCGGAACGGCAATCAGCCCCAGCATTTT. Its translation is CASTLARNGNQPQHF.

The chain is built from TRBV29-1 and TRBJ2-3; D might be TRBD1 or TRBD2, each matching 5 bases. Germline assignment: CDR1 SQVTM and CDR2 ANQGSEA. The CDR3 covers 14 residues. Trimming shortened V by 3 bases and J by 3 bases, and 13 bases separated the two germline ends. CDR3 residues: CSVDSGAGTDTQYF. In DNA form, the CDR3 reads TGCAGCGTTGACTCCGGGGCAGGTACAGATACGCAGTATTTT.

On this clone: Mismatch with germline at one junction end may stem from a read error. The chain recombines TRBV9 with TRBJ2-2, with 9 bases that match TRBD1. From germline, CDR1 is SGDLS and CDR2 YYNGEE. The CDR3 runs 16 residues. Here the CDR3 DNA reads TGTGCCAGCAGCGCCGGGGACAGGGCGAATACCGGGGAGCTGTTTTTT. Protein sequence: CASSAGDRANTGELFF.

This clone was recorded only once. J is TRBJ1-2 and V is TRBV6-1, with D possibly being TRBD1 (5 bases). Trimming removed 3 bases at V and 4 bases at J, with 12 bases between. This CDR3 spans 14 amino acids. Germline lookup yields CDR1 MNHNS and CDR2 SASEGT. DNA of the CDR3: TGTGCCAGCAGTGATTGGGGCGCGAGCTATGGCTACACCTTC. Translating gives CASSDWGASYGYTF.

The genes are TRBV4-3 and TRBJ2-2; possible D gene TRBD1, 5 bases. CDR3 length: 16 amino acids. The V and J ends lost 0 bases and 3 bases respectively, with 11 bases between them. Germline values: CDR1 LGHNA, CDR2 YSLEER. CDR3 region: CASSQDQGKDTGELFF. The CDR3 region has the DNA TGCGCCAGCAGCCAAGATCAGGGTAAGGACACCGGGGAGCTGTTTTTT.

The V call is TRBV15, the J call TRBJ1-1; TRBD1 matches 11 bases. This CDR3 comprises 14 residues. Trimming cost V 6 bases and J 0 bases; bases outside gene matches: 0. Germline loops: CDR1 LNHNV, CDR2 YYDKDF (reference sequence). CDR3 nucleotide sequence: TGTGCCACCAGGGGACAGGGGGTGAACACTGAAGCTTTCTTT. The encoded protein is CATRGQGVNTEAFF. The variable domain in full, completed from reference TRBV15 and TRBJ1-1, reads DAMVIQNPRYQVTQFGKPVTLSCSQTLNHNVMYWYQQKSSQAPKLLFHYYDKDFNNEADTPDNFQSRRPNTSFCFLDIRSPGLGDTAMYLCATRGQGVNTEAFFGQGTRLTVV.

The chain uses TRBV27 and TRBJ1-4; weak D call: TRBD1 (5 bases). CDR1 is MNHEY and CDR2 is SMNVEV in the germline V gene (reference sequence). Between the trimmed V and J ends, which lost 2 bases and 8 bases, there was a span of 15 bases. The CDR3 runs 15 residues. Here the CDR3 DNA reads TGTGCCAGCAGTTTAAGGTCCGCCAAGGGGGAAAAACTGTTTTTT. This sequence encodes CASSLRSAKGEKLFF.

The V and J genes are TRBV15 and TRBJ1-4; possibly TRBD1 for D (6 bases). The CDR3 totals 13 residues. Germline loops: CDR1 LNHNV, CDR2 YYDKDF (reference sequence). V was shortened by 10 bases and J by 5 bases, with 14 bases between the two germline ends. The DNA of the CDR3 is TGTGCCAGCCGGACAGCATTAAATGAAAAACTGTTTTTT. Its protein is CASRTALNEKLFF.

The gene calls are TRBV19 and TRBJ1-2; TRBD1 aligns across 8 bases. The trim removed 5 bases at V and 4 bases at J, leaving 9 bases unmatched. The CDR3 runs 15 residues. Germline CDR1 and CDR2: LNHDA and SQIVND (reference sequence). The CDR3 sequence is CASSPGTGRLYGYTF. The CDR3 region has the DNA TGTGCCAGTAGTCCGGGGACAGGCCGACTCTATGGCTACACCTTC.

This clone is a singleton in its sample. This sequence joins TRBV19 and TRBJ1-5, with a possible D match to TRBD1 (5 bases). V was cut by 6 bases and J by 3 bases, with 21 bases left in between. From germline, CDR1 is LNHDA and CDR2 SQIVND (reference sequence). The CDR3 contains 17 residues. For the CDR3, the DNA is TGTGCCAGTAGGGGAGGGGCGACAGTAGATCTCAATCAGCCCCAGCATTTT. Its translation is CASRGGATVDLNQPQHF.

This chain's CDR3 is CASSLGNQPQHF. The CDR3, as DNA: TGTGCCAGTAGCCTAGGTAATCAGCCCCAGCATTTT. The V and J genes are TRBV19 and TRBJ1-5; no clear D gene. Between the trimmed V and J ends, which lost 6 bases and 4 bases, there was a span of 7 bases. The CDR3 totals 12 residues. The germline V gene encodes CDR1 LNHDA and CDR2 SQIVND (reference sequence). Full variable domain (missing parts from reference TRBV19 and TRBJ1-5): DGGITQSPKYLFRKEGQNVTLSCEQNLNHDAMYWYRQDPGQGLRLIYYSQIVNDFQKGDIAEGYSVSREKKESFPLTVTSAQKNPTAFYLCASSLGNQPQHFGDGTRLSIL.

CDR3 residues: CASSTTTGGSYEQYF. In DNA form, the CDR3 reads TGTGCCAGTAGTACTACGACAGGGGGCTCCTACGAGCAGTACTTC. This chain uses TRBV19 with TRBJ2-7; TRBD1 agrees at 9 bases. Germline assignment: CDR1 LNHDA and CDR2 SQIVND (reference sequence). There are 15 residues in the CDR3. The trim removed 4 bases at V and 0 bases at J, leaving 4 bases unmatched.

J is TRBJ1-4 and V is TRBV7-8, with D possibly being TRBD1 (6 bases). The CDR3 consists of 15 residues. V shed 6 bases and J shed 5 bases, with 16 bases lying between them. The germline CDR1 and CDR2 sequences are SGHVS and FQNEAQ. The CDR3 region is CASRNTQGNNEKLFF. The DNA of the CDR3 is TGTGCCAGCAGAAATACACAGGGAAACAATGAAAAACTGTTTTTT.

This clone was detected only once. This chain uses TRBV5-1 with TRBJ1-2; TRBD1 matches 9 bases. Germline CDR1 SGHRS, CDR2 YFSETQ. The CDR3 spans 16 residues. The V segment lost 4 bases and the J segment 6 bases; nucleotides outside the gene matches: 13. The CDR3 reads CASSPGRGQGIDGYTF. Here the CDR3 DNA reads TGCGCCAGCAGCCCAGGCCGGGGACAGGGTATCGATGGCTACACCTTC.

The gene calls are TRBV12-3 or TRBV12-4 and TRBJ1-1; D call uncertain. The CDR3 runs to 13 residues. Between the trimmed V and J ends, which lost 3 bases and 4 bases, there was a span of 9 bases. In DNA, the CDR3 is TGTGCCAGCAGTTTCCGGGCCTCCACTGAAGCTTTCTTT. Translation: CASSFRASTEAFF.

V and J are TRBV14 and TRBJ2-2; D perhaps matches TRBD1 (5 bases). This CDR3 spans 13 amino acids. Germline V gene sequence: CDR1 SGHDN, CDR2 FVKESK. V shed 2 bases and J shed 6 bases, with 7 bases lying between them. The CDR3 loop is CASSQLGAGELFF. In DNA, the CDR3 is TGTGCCAGCAGCCAATTAGGGGCCGGGGAGCTGTTTTTT.

This clone appeared a few times. The CDR3 region has the DNA TGTGCCTGGAGTGTACGGAATGGCTACACCTTC. This gives the protein CAWSVRNGYTF. The chain uses TRBV30 and TRBJ1-2; D call uncertain. The CDR3 length is 11 residues. With 0 bases removed from V and 6 bases from J, the gap between germline ends came to 5 bases. CDR1 and CDR2 (germline): GTSNPN, SVGIG (reference sequence).